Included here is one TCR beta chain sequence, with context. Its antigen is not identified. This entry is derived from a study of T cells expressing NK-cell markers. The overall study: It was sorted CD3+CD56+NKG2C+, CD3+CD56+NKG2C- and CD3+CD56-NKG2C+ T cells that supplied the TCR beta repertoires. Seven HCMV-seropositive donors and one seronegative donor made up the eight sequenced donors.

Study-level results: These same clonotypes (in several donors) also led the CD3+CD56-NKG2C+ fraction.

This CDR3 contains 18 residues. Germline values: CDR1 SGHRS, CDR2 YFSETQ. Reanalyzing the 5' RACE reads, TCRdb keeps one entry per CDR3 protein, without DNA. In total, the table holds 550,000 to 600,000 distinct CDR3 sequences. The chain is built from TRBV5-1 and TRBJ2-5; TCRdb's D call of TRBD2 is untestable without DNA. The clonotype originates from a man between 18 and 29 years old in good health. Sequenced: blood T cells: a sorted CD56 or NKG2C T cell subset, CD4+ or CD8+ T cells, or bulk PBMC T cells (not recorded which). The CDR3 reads CASSLVLLAGGTQETQYF.